This TCR beta chain emerged from a study of graft-versus-host responses after intestinal transplantation. Study information: The recipients all started with anti-thymocyte globulin induction and then took tacrolimus and steroids for roughly 3 years.

From germline, CDR1 is MNHNY and CDR2 SVGAGI (reference sequence). The CDR3 has 15 amino acids. V was cut by 2 bases and J by 2 bases, with 9 bases left in between. Repertoires were generated with immunoSEQ multiplex PCR, while TCRdb's copy carries only in-frame clones and drops some. This table holds about 100,000 clones, roughly 87% found once. Notes on the study in general: Individuals carrying graft-donor T cell macrochimerism showed high graft-versus-host to host-versus-graft clonal ratios in allografts. Recipient bone marrow held GvH clones, some seen earlier in ileum or blood. The study associated peak circulating GvH clone levels with early post-transplant HvG declines.

On this clone itself: What it binds is not known.

The clonotype comes from a human donor who was the organ donor for an intestinal transplant. The sample was unstimulated CD4+ T cells sorted from spleen or lymph node cells, taken before transplant. This sequence joins TRBV6-6 and TRBJ1-4; D remains unclear. The CDR3 protein is CASSYPTGTNEKLFF. CDR3 coding DNA: TGTGCCAGCAGTTACCCGACGGGGACTAATGAAAAACTGTTTTTT.